The sequence of this TCR beta chain was determined in a study of blood T cell repertoires in COVID-19. V lost 1 base and J lost 3; bases outside the gene matches: 1. Per the germline V gene, CDR1 is SGHAT and CDR2 is FQNNGV. This CDR3 comprises 16 residues. Sequenced by immunoSEQ multiplex PCR; TCRdb stores in-frame clones only, minus some. The sample has approximately 150,000 clones, roughly 84% seen once. The TCR comes from a human donor with acute or convalescent COVID-19. The donor label of this sample is uncertain. J is TRBJ2-3 and V is TRBV11-2; 13 bases map to TRBD2. Sequenced sample: peripheral blood. The CDR3: CASSLGTSGGTDTQYF. The CDR3 nucleotides read TGTGCCAGCAGCTTAGGGACTAGCGGGGGTACAGATACGCAGTATTTT.